The 27 T cell receptor beta chains below were found in one sample sequenced in a study of blood T cells in healthy people across ages. Together with a sample-barcoded 5' primer, a J-beta primer mix was included in a second PCR lasting about 7 to 11 cycles. TCRdb reprocessed the 5' RACE reads via MiXCR and lists one record per CDR3 protein. Of more than 900,000 distinct CDR3 sequences listed, roughly 24% are singletons. These sequences were also reported in another study, on T cells of mothers and their children.

Sequenced sample: blood. The receptors were gathered from a girl aged 2 to 9 in good health.

This sequence joins TRBV29-1 and TRBJ2-5; 8 nucleotides agree with TRBD2. The V segment lost 6 bases and the J segment 4 bases; nucleotides outside the gene matches: 1. This CDR3 has 11 residues. Germline V gene sequence: CDR1 SQVTM, CDR2 ANQGSEA. The chain's CDR3 is CSVREGETQYF. In nucleotides, the CDR3 is TGCAGCGTACGGGAGGGAGAGACCCAGTACTTC.

In its sample, this clonotype was seen a few times. The chain couples TRBV10-3 to TRBJ2-3; TRBD2 matches at 8 bases. Germline CDR1 ENHRY, CDR2 SYGVKD. V lost 10 bases and J lost 2; bases outside the gene matches: 8. CDR3 length: 14 residues. CDR3 sequence (DNA): TGTGCCACCGGTAGCGGGGAGGCCACAGATACGCAGTATTTT. The encoded protein is CATGSGEATDTQYF.

This clonotype was detected only a few times. The gene calls are TRBV5-1 and TRBJ2-5; maybe TRBD2 (5 bases). The V gene's germline CDR1 is SGHRS and CDR2 YFSETQ. Trimming pared 3 bases from V and 1 base from J, leaving 13 bases between. There are 15 residues in the CDR3. The CDR3 DNA is TGCGCCAGCAGCTCCGGCCTTCGGGGCCAAGAGACCCAGTACTTC. It translates to CASSSGLRGQETQYF.

The rearrangement joins TRBV12-3 or TRBV12-4 to TRBJ2-7; perhaps D is TRBD1 or TRBD2 (5 bases each). The ends were cut back, 6 bases at V and 0 bases at J, with 21 bases in the middle. The CDR3 loop spans 17 amino acids. CDR3 nucleotides: TGTGCCAGCAGCTCCCTAGATTACCTTGGGGGCTCCTACGAGCAGTACTTC. Translating gives CASSSLDYLGGSYEQYF.

The chain recombines TRBV5-1 with TRBJ2-1; D might be TRBD1 or TRBD2, each matching 5 bases. Germline CDR1 and CDR2: SGHRS and YFSETQ. V lost 4 bases, J lost 0 bases, and 17 bases lay in between. The CDR3 is made up of 17 amino acids. Written as DNA, the CDR3 is TGCGCCAGCAGCGCGTCCTTGGGGGACGCCTCCTACAATGAGCAGTTCTTC. This codes for CASSASLGDASYNEQFF. Combining the CDR3 with reference TRBV5-1 and TRBJ2-1 gives the whole variable domain KAGVTQTPRYLIKTRGQQVTLSCSPISGHRSVSWYQQTPGQGLQFLFEYFSETQRNKGNFPGRFSGRQFSNSRSEMNVSTLELGDSALYLCASSASLGDASYNEQFFGPGTRLTVL.

This chain connects TRBV29-1 to TRBJ2-5; no firm D call. The CDR3 totals 13 residues. Trimming left V 6 bases short and J 5 bases short, with 16 bases between. CDR1 and CDR2 from the germline V gene are SQVTM and ANQGSEA. CDR3 sequence: CSVHTRLLETQYF. CDR3 bases: TGCAGCGTCCATACCAGGCTTTTGGAGACCCAGTACTTC.

In this sample, this clonotype turned up a few times. This rearrangement joins TRBV20-1 to TRBJ2-5, with D unclear. The germline V gene encodes CDR1 DFQATT and CDR2 SNEGSKA (reference sequence). V lost 4 bases, J lost 5 bases, and 8 bases lay in between. There are 11 residues in the CDR3. The DNA of the CDR3 is TGCAGTGCTAAGCTCCGGGAGACCCAGTACTTC. It translates to CSAKLRETQYF.

The chain couples TRBV15 to TRBJ2-6; no firm D call. Germline CDR1 reads LNHNV; CDR2 reads YYDKDF (reference sequence). The V end was cut by 0 bases, the J end by 0 bases, with 9 bases between. The CDR3 sequence is 17 residues long. The CDR3 is CATSREDPLSGANVLTF. DNA of the CDR3: TGTGCCACCAGCAGAGAGGATCCTCTCTCTGGGGCCAACGTCCTGACTTTC.

The chain has TRBV20-1 and TRBJ1-4; maybe TRBD1 (5 bases). CDR3 size: 12 residues. The germline V and J ends were trimmed by 5 bases and 12 bases, with 16 bases remaining between them. CDR1 is DFQATT and CDR2 is SNEGSKA in the germline V gene (reference sequence). CDR3 DNA: TGCAGTGCTTCCATCCGGGACCATGAACTGTTTTTT. As protein: CSASIRDHELFF.

This clonotype was detected only a few times. The chain's CDR3 is CASSYLNGPASTEAFF. The CDR3 DNA follows: TGTGCCAGCAGTTACTTAAACGGGCCGGCCTCCACTGAAGCTTTCTTT. The chain employs TRBV6-2 or TRBV6-3 and TRBJ1-1; no clear D. This CDR3 is 16 amino acids long. V dropped 1 base and J dropped 4 bases, with 16 bases sitting between them. Germline V gene lookup returns CDR1 MNHEY and CDR2 SVGEGT.

A single count supports this clonotype. The chain couples TRBV7-9 to TRBJ2-1; a possible D gene is TRBD1 (5 bases). This CDR3 has 11 residues. V was cut by 3 bases and J by 12 bases, with 9 bases left in between. Germline V lookup: CDR1 SEHNR, CDR2 FQNEAQ (reference sequence). The CDR3 is CASSFQGWQFF. The CDR3 DNA is TGTGCCAGCAGCTTCCAGGGTTGGCAGTTCTTC.

The chain is built from TRBV4-2 and TRBJ1-6, with D perhaps matching TRBD1 (5 bases). The germline V gene has CDR1 LGHNA and CDR2 YNFKEQ. V was shortened by 4 bases and J by 2 bases, with 12 bases between the two germline ends. The CDR3 sequence is 16 residues long. The CDR3, as DNA: TGTGCCAGCAGCCCGGGGGTAATGACCTATAATTCACCCCTCCACTTT. It yields the protein CASSPGVMTYNSPLHF.

The chain recombines TRBV27 with TRBJ2-5, with a tentative D call TRBD1 (6 bases). The assigned J gene may be wrong: the sequence end matches TRBJ2-7 better. The CDR3 has 17 amino acids. CDR1 and CDR2 from the germline V gene are MNHEY and SMNVEV (reference sequence). The CDR3 sequence is CASSNSILGHSSYEQYF. The DNA for the CDR3 is TGTGCCAGCAGCAATAGTATCCTGGGACATAGCTCCTACGAGCAGTACTTC.

Remarks on this clonotype: Likely a read error: the CDR3 ends without its conserved phenylalanine or tryptophan. Because the CDR3's place on the DNA is in doubt, the DNA is left out and the CDR3 is given as listed by TCRdb. The chain recombines TRBV12-5 with TRBJ2-3; the D call in the table, TRBD1, was not verified against the DNA. Ends included, the CDR3 has 11 residues. Germline CDR1 is LGHNT and CDR2 is FRNRAP. Here the CDR3 reads CASGLSDGDRI.

The chain combines TRBV4-1 with TRBJ2-1; D may be TRBD2 (6 bases). V dropped 0 bases and J dropped 3 bases, with 15 bases sitting between them. In germline, CDR1 is MGHRA, CDR2 YSYEKL. The CDR3 spans 17 residues. As DNA, the CDR3 is TGCGCCAGCAGCCAAGAGGTCCGGGACTCCCTCTACAATGAGCAGTTCTTC. This sequence encodes CASSQEVRDSLYNEQFF.

This chain links TRBV29-1 with TRBJ2-4; D is perhaps TRBD1 or TRBD2 (6 bases each). This CDR3 has 13 residues. The V end was cut by 3 bases, the J end by 7 bases, with 13 bases between. The germline gives CDR1 SQVTM, CDR2 ANQGSEA. CDR3: CSVEEVGGNIQYF. The DNA for the CDR3 is TGCAGCGTTGAGGAAGTGGGGGGCAACATTCAGTACTTC.

This clonotype occurred a few times. The chain carries TRBV19 and TRBJ2-7, with 7 nucleotides matching TRBD2. CDR1 is LNHDA, CDR2 SQIVND, per germline (reference sequence). The CDR3 contains 13 residues. V lost 11 bases, J lost 1 base, and 8 bases stayed unmatched. In DNA form, the CDR3 reads TGTGCCTCCCGGGGGGACTGGTCCTACGAGCAGTACTTC. Its translation: CASRGDWSYEQYF.

This chain connects TRBV29-1 to TRBJ1-1; D gene unclear. Germline values: CDR1 SQVTM, CDR2 ANQGSEA. This CDR3 has 12 amino acids. V lost 6 bases and J 1 base, leaving 9 bases between the germline ends. The DNA for the CDR3 is TGCAGCGTCAGACACAAGAACACTGAAGCTTTCTTT. It yields the protein CSVRHKNTEAFF. The variable domain in full, completed from reference TRBV29-1 and TRBJ1-1, reads SAVISQKPSRDICQRGTSLTIQCQVDSQVTMMFWYRQQPGQSLTLIATANQGSEATYESGFVIDKFPISRPNLTFSTLTVSNMSPEDSSIYLCSVRHKNTEAFFGQGTRLTVV.

The V gene is TRBV25-1, the J gene TRBJ1-2; D gene uncertain. The CDR3 spans 12 residues. Looked up from germline, CDR1 is MGHDK and CDR2 is SYGVNS. The V gene lost 4 bases and the J gene lost 4 bases, with 7 bases spanning the gap. The CDR3 region has the DNA TGTGCCAGCAGTGGACGGCCCTATGGCTACACCTTC. Its protein product is CASSGRPYGYTF.

This clonotype occurred a few times. The chain uses TRBV10-2 and TRBJ1-2; D remains ambiguous. The CDR3 consists of 12 residues. The germline CDR1 and CDR2 sequences are WSHSY and SAAADI. The V end lost 3 bases, the J end lost 5 bases, and 7 bases lay between the germline ends. CDR3 nucleotides: TGCGCCAGCAGTGATCGGACTTATGGCTACACCTTC. This gives the protein CASSDRTYGYTF.

J is TRBJ2-1 and V is TRBV5-1, with 12 bases matching TRBD2. The CDR3 has 17 amino acids. Germline values: CDR1 SGHRS, CDR2 YFSETQ. Unmatched junction bases numbered 7, after V lost 4 bases and J lost 2 bases. The CDR3 DNA follows: TGCGCCAGCAGCCTGCCGACTAGCGGGAGAACCTACAATGAGCAGTTCTTC. As protein: CASSLPTSGRTYNEQFF.

This chain links TRBV7-9 with TRBJ2-5; 10 bases align to TRBD1. The V segment lost 1 base and the J segment 5 bases; nucleotides outside the gene matches: 10. From germline, CDR1 is SEHNR and CDR2 FQNEAQ (reference sequence). This CDR3 spans 17 amino acids. The CDR3 sequence is CASSLDYDRGLWETQYF. Here the CDR3 DNA reads TGTGCCAGCAGCTTAGATTACGACAGGGGGCTTTGGGAGACCCAGTACTTC.

The rearrangement uses TRBV13 and TRBJ2-5; maybe TRBD1 (7 bases). The DNA end favors TRBJ2-7, so the J call may be wrong. Per germline, CDR1 PRHDT and CDR2 FYEKMQ (reference sequence). The length of the CDR3 is 16 residues. Written as DNA, the CDR3 is TGTGCCAGCAGCTTAGCCAGGGGGGAATTGACCTACGAGCAGTACTTC. This gives the protein CASSLARGELTYEQYF.

V is TRBV5-1 and J is TRBJ2-3; 8 bases are shared with TRBD2. This CDR3 comprises 17 residues. V trimming: 3 bases; J trimming: 0 bases; junction bases outside the gene matches: 9. Germline V gene sequence: CDR1 SGHRS, CDR2 YFSETQ. CDR3 sequence: CASSSYLAGTSTDTQYF. The CDR3 nucleotides read TGCGCCAGCAGCTCCTATCTAGCGGGTACTAGCACAGATACGCAGTATTTT.

In its sample, this clonotype was seen a few times. J is TRBJ1-2 and V is TRBV18, with 9 bases that match TRBD1. Germline lookup yields CDR1 KGHSH and CDR2 LQKENI. V was pared by 2 bases and J by 5 bases, with 12 bases of the junction left unmatched. The length of the CDR3 is 17 residues. This CDR3 reads CASSPSGTGHVVYGYTF. Written as DNA, the CDR3 is TGTGCCAGCTCACCATCCGGGACAGGGCACGTAGTGTATGGCTACACCTTC.

The CDR3 DNA reads TGCAGCGCTCTCGTACGAGTTCAAGAGACCCAGTACTTC. This encodes CSALVRVQETQYF. The gene calls are TRBV29-1 and TRBJ2-5; D is ambiguous. The CDR3 is 13 residues long. V was cut by 7 bases and J by 2 bases, with 14 bases left in between. CDR1 is SQVTM and CDR2 is ANQGSEA in the germline V gene.

This clonotype has just a few counts. V usage is TRBV29-1 and J usage is TRBJ2-5, with D perhaps TRBD1 (5 bases). The germline V gene has CDR1 SQVTM and CDR2 ANQGSEA. Deletions cut 0 bases from V and 5 bases from J, with 16 bases between. CDR3 size: 15 residues. CDR3 region: CSVEDLTGWGETQYF. The CDR3 DNA is TGCAGCGTTGAAGATCTAACAGGTTGGGGTGAGACCCAGTACTTC.